The next 27 T cell receptor beta chains were all read from a single sample in a study of spatial heterogeneity in lung cancer (dated by TCRdb to the late 2010s). The receptor library was made with 5' RACE. Sequencer: NextSeq 500. The public reads were reprocessed in TCRdb via fastp at Q25 and MiXCR, keeping in-frame beta chains. Identical CDR3 protein sequences are pooled into one entry, listed with their most common genes and DNA. The sample profile shows about 100,000 distinct CDR3 sequences; roughly a fifth of them were found once. The ten top clones hold 20% to 25% of the sample. Sample time point, as interpreted from the label and publication: blood at routine non-recurrence follow-up after resection. The specimen was PBMCs, collected at follow-up. These receptors were taken from a male donor with early-stage non-small cell lung cancer.

This clonotype occurred once. The rearrangement uses TRBV14 and TRBJ2-3; no reliable D call. Germline CDR1 SGHDN, CDR2 FVKESK. The CDR3 loop spans 13 amino acids. The germline V and J ends were trimmed by 4 bases and 4 bases, with 9 bases remaining between them. The CDR3 nucleotides are TGTGCCAGCAGCCCCGTTTCAGCAGATACGCAGTATTTT. Amino acids: CASSPVSADTQYF.

The rearrangement joins TRBV7-2 to TRBJ2-5, with D tentatively TRBD1 (6 bases). Looked up from germline, CDR1 is SGHTA and CDR2 is FQGNSA. The CDR3 length is 13 residues. V lost 5 bases to trimming and J lost 5 bases, with 12 bases between them. CDR3 DNA: TGTGCCAGCAGCCGGACAGACCCGGAGACCCAGTACTTC. Its protein product is CASSRTDPETQYF. Together with reference TRBV7-2 and TRBJ2-5, the CDR3 gives the full variable domain: GAGVSQSPSNKVTEKGKDVELRCDPISGHTALYWYRQSLGQGLEFLIYFQGNSAPDKSGLPSDRFSAERTGGSVSTLTIQRTQQEDSAVYLCASSRTDPETQYFGPGTRLLVL.

The genes are TRBV5-1 and TRBJ1-1; 12 nucleotides align to TRBD1. This CDR3 region has 16 residues. Per germline, CDR1 SGHRS and CDR2 YFSETQ. With V trimmed by 3 bases and J by 1 base, 4 bases remained unmatched. CDR3 sequence: CASSSWGQGANTEAFF. CDR3 nucleotides: TGCGCCAGCAGCTCGTGGGGACAGGGGGCGAACACTGAAGCTTTCTTT.

This clonotype was found a few times. The V gene is TRBV7-2, the J gene TRBJ2-1; D could derive from TRBD1 or TRBD2 (5 bases each). CDR3 length: 14 amino acids. The V end was cut by 1 base, the J end by 9 bases, with 13 bases between. Germline CDR1 and CDR2: SGHTA and FQGNSA. The CDR3 DNA follows: TGTGCCAGCAGCTTAGGGAGACGAGGGACTGAGCAGTTCTTC. It codes for CASSLGRRGTEQFF.

The chain has TRBV5-1 and TRBJ1-5, with 9 bases aligning to TRBD1. Trimming at V came to 4 bases and at J to 0 bases, leaving 5 bases not matched to a gene. Germline assignment: CDR1 SGHRS and CDR2 YFSETQ. The CDR3 length is 16 residues. Here the CDR3 reads CASSVGTGNSNQPQHF. CDR3 DNA sequence: TGCGCCAGCAGCGTAGGGACAGGGAATAGCAATCAGCCCCAGCATTTT.

In this sample, this clonotype turned up a few times. The chain uses TRBV20-1 and TRBJ1-1; possible D gene TRBD1, 5 bases. CDR1 is DFQATT and CDR2 is SNEGSKA in the germline V gene (reference sequence). Trimming stripped 1 base from V and 1 base from J, with 7 bases between. This CDR3 has 13 amino acids. The CDR3 reads CSARGGENTEAFF. In nucleotides, the CDR3 is TGCAGTGCTAGAGGGGGGGAGAACACTGAAGCTTTCTTT.

The chain recombines TRBV2 with TRBJ2-1; TRBD1 agrees at 9 bases. The CDR3 has 13 amino acids. Unmatched junction bases numbered 3, after V lost 6 bases and J lost 6 bases. CDR1 and CDR2 from the germline V gene are SNHLY and FYNNEI. CDR3 protein: CASSGTGSNEQFF. The CDR3 nucleotides are TGTGCCAGCAGCGGGACAGGGAGCAATGAGCAGTTCTTC.

The chain employs TRBV7-6 and TRBJ2-2; tentative D call: TRBD2 (5 bases). Trimming removed 4 bases at V and 1 base at J, with 10 bases between. The CDR3 extends over 15 amino acids. In germline, CDR1 is SGHVS, CDR2 FNYEAQ. The CDR3 coding sequence is TGTGCCAGCAGCTATTCCGGGATGAACACCGGGGAGCTGTTTTTT. Translated: CASSYSGMNTGELFF.

The chain couples TRBV7-2 to TRBJ2-3; 8 nucleotides line up with TRBD2. Looked up from germline, CDR1 is SGHTA and CDR2 is FQGNSA. V dropped 5 bases and J dropped 4; count of bases not matched to a gene: 8. The CDR3 sequence is 15 residues long. The DNA for the CDR3 is TGTGCCAGCAGCCCTAGCGGGCCGGGGCCAGATACGCAGTATTTT. It is translated as CASSPSGPGPDTQYF. The entire variable domain, with the rest obtained from reference TRBV7-2 and TRBJ2-3, is as follows: GAGVSQSPSNKVTEKGKDVELRCDPISGHTALYWYRQSLGQGLEFLIYFQGNSAPDKSGLPSDRFSAERTGGSVSTLTIQRTQQEDSAVYLCASSPSGPGPDTQYFGPGTRLTVL.

V is TRBV29-1 and J is TRBJ1-2, with 8 bases matching TRBD1. Germline CDR1 is SQVTM and CDR2 is ANQGSEA. The junction had 5 bases not matched to a gene; V was cut back by 5 bases and J by 6 bases. The CDR3 is 12 residues long. In nucleotides, the CDR3 is TGCAGCGTTACGGACAGGGCGGATGGCTACACCTTC. Amino acids: CSVTDRADGYTF.

This clonotype was recorded a few times. The rearrangement uses TRBV7-6 and TRBJ2-7; tentatively, D is TRBD1 (5 bases). CDR3 length: 13 residues. The ends were cut back, 2 bases at V and 2 bases at J, with 7 bases in the middle. Per the germline V gene, CDR1 is SGHVS and CDR2 is FNYEAQ. The CDR3 region has the DNA TGTGCCAGCAGCTTACTAGGGGCCTACGAGCAGTACTTC. Translation gives CASSLLGAYEQYF.

The chain recombines TRBV12-3 or TRBV12-4 with TRBJ2-7; 9 bases map to TRBD2. The CDR3 is 15 residues long. Trimming removed 6 bases from V and 0 bases from J; junction bases left unmatched: 6. The DNA of the CDR3 is TGTGCCAGCAGGCCTAGCGGGGCAAACTCCTACGAGCAGTACTTC. Its protein product is CASRPSGANSYEQYF.

The V gene is TRBV19, the J gene TRBJ1-4; 10 bases agree with TRBD1. The CDR3 consists of 17 residues. Unmatched junction bases numbered 12, after V lost 6 bases and J lost 5 bases. Looked up from germline, CDR1 is LNHDA and CDR2 is SQIVND (reference sequence). CDR3 nucleotide sequence: TGTGCCAGTAGAACTACTCTCGCGGGACAGGGGAATGAAAAACTGTTTTTT. Protein sequence: CASRTTLAGQGNEKLFF.

In its sample, this clonotype was seen many times. V and J are TRBV24-1 and TRBJ2-5; TRBD1 matches 9 bases. This CDR3 is built from 14 residues. V was clipped by 7 bases and J by 4 bases; unmatched bases: 6. Germline V gene data show CDR1 as KGHDR and CDR2 as SFDVKD. CDR3 sequence (DNA): TGTGCCACCAGCATACAGGGGGCCGGAGAGACCCAGTACTTC. Protein: CATSIQGAGETQYF.

The V gene is TRBV19, the J gene TRBJ1-1; perhaps TRBD1 as D (6 bases). V was shortened by 5 bases and J by 7 bases, with 17 bases between the two germline ends. The CDR3 spans 14 residues. CDR1 LNHDA and CDR2 SQIVND come from the germline V gene (reference sequence). DNA of the CDR3: TGTGCCAGTAGTCACATGGACAGTCGAATTGAAGCTTTCTTT. It codes for CASSHMDSRIEAFF.

The rearrangement links TRBV24-1 to TRBJ2-6, with 8 bases identical to TRBD1. Germline assignment: CDR1 KGHDR and CDR2 SFDVKD. The junction had 9 bases not matched to a gene; V was cut back by 2 bases and J by 1 base. This CDR3 is built from 19 residues. The CDR3 loop reads CATSDSPGQGRSGANVLTF. Written as DNA, the CDR3 is TGTGCCACCAGTGATTCTCCAGGACAGGGAAGGTCTGGGGCCAACGTCCTGACTTTC.

This clonotype was picked up many times. The chain has TRBV5-1 and TRBJ2-1, with TRBD1 matching over 9 bases. Germline loops: CDR1 SGHRS, CDR2 YFSETQ. The V gene end was trimmed by 4 bases and the J gene end by 9 bases; junction bases not matched to a gene: 5. There are 13 residues in the CDR3. CDR3 in DNA: TGCGCCAGCAGCCTCGACAGGGGGGCTGAGCAGTTCTTC. It translates to CASSLDRGAEQFF.

In this sample, this clonotype turned up a few times. The V and J genes are TRBV20-1 and TRBJ1-1; D may be TRBD1 (6 bases). The length of the CDR3 is 13 residues. Trimming removed 6 bases at V and 3 bases at J, with 14 bases between. Germline V lookup: CDR1 DFQATT, CDR2 SNEGSKA (reference sequence). CDR3 bases: TGCAGTGCCCCCGGGAGGGGGGACACTGAAGCTTTCTTT. This gives the protein CSAPGRGDTEAFF.

This clonotype was observed at least ten times. J is TRBJ1-1 and V is TRBV9, with 8 bases identical to TRBD1. The CDR3 length is 17 residues. Looked up from germline, CDR1 is SGDLS and CDR2 is YYNGEE. J gave up 6 bases and V 0 bases, and 13 bases lay outside the gene matches. Written as DNA, the CDR3 is TGTGCCAGCAGCGTAGTTCCAGGGGGCGCCTCTACTCCTGAAGCTTTCTTT. It specifies CASSVVPGGASTPEAFF.

This clonotype was observed a handful of times. V usage is TRBV7-6 and J usage is TRBJ2-1, with 9 bases that match TRBD2. Germline assignment: CDR1 SGHVS and CDR2 FNYEAQ. V lost 5 bases to trimming and J lost 5 bases; unmatched junction nucleotides: 7. The CDR3 is 15 amino acids. CDR3 residues: CASSRTSGLNNEQFF. The CDR3 DNA is TGTGCCAGCAGCCGTACTAGCGGGTTAAACAATGAGCAGTTCTTC.

This clonotype was seen more than once but under ten times. CDR3 loop: CSVVSSGITGETQYF. The CDR3 region has the DNA TGCAGCGTTGTTTCTAGCGGGATCACCGGAGAGACCCAGTACTTC. This rearrangement joins TRBV29-1 to TRBJ2-5; TRBD2 matches 9 bases. CDR1 and CDR2 from the germline V gene are SQVTM and ANQGSEA. The length of the CDR3 is 15 residues. With V trimmed by 4 bases and J by 4 bases, 10 bases remained unmatched.

This clonotype was seen repeatedly, ten times or more. The genes are TRBV10-3 and TRBJ2-5, with 8 bases that match TRBD2. The CDR3 is 15 residues long. CDR1 and CDR2 from the germline V gene are ENHRY and SYGVKD. V lost 3 bases and J lost 4; bases outside the gene matches: 7. DNA for the CDR3: TGTGCCATCAGTGATTCGGGGGGGGCCGGAGAGACCCAGTACTTC. The encoded protein is CAISDSGGAGETQYF.

The rearrangement links TRBV7-9 to TRBJ2-2, with 10 nucleotides matching TRBD2. Looked up from germline, CDR1 is SEHNR and CDR2 is FQNEAQ (reference sequence). The V and J ends lost 1 base and 4 bases, in that order; junction bases with no gene match: 3. This CDR3 contains 16 residues. The CDR3 DNA reads TGTGCCAGCAGCTTAGACAGGACTAGCGGCACCGGGGAGCTGTTTTTT. Residues: CASSLDRTSGTGELFF. The full variable domain, its missing parts supplied by reference TRBV7-9 and TRBJ2-2, is DTGVSQNPRHKITKRGQNVTFRCDPISEHNRLYWYRQTLGQGPEFLTYFQNEAQLEKSRLLSDRFSAERPKGSFSTLEIQRTEQGDSAMYLCASSLDRTSGTGELFFGEGSRLTVL.

The V and J genes are TRBV7-9 and TRBJ1-4; maybe TRBD1 (5 bases). The CDR3 has 12 residues. The germline V gene encodes CDR1 SEHNR and CDR2 FQNEAQ (reference sequence). Trimming removed 8 bases at V and 7 bases at J, with 11 bases between. CDR3 region: CASSRGREKLFF. The CDR3 coding sequence is TGTGCCAGCTCTAGGGGACGTGAAAAACTGTTTTTT.

By share, this clonotype counts as medium-sized. The rearrangement uses TRBV29-1 and TRBJ2-3, with no clear D. CDR3 length equals 13 residues. V was cut by 5 bases and J by 0 bases, with 9 bases left in between. CDR1 SQVTM and CDR2 ANQGSEA come from the germline V gene. The DNA for the CDR3 is TGCAGCGTTACGTATAGGAGCACAGATACGCAGTATTTT. Its translation: CSVTYRSTDTQYF.

This clonotype was seen more than once but under ten times. The chain is built from TRBV20-1 and TRBJ2-1, with D perhaps TRBD2 (5 bases). CDR1 is DFQATT, CDR2 SNEGSKA, per germline (reference sequence). The CDR3 contains 14 residues. Trimming pared 2 bases from V and 6 bases from J, leaving 14 bases between. The CDR3 region is CSARPGSPGNEQFF. The CDR3, as DNA: TGCAGTGCTAGACCGGGAAGTCCGGGCAATGAGCAGTTCTTC.

The V gene is TRBV10-3, the J gene TRBJ1-4; 11 positions match TRBD1. The ends lost 5 bases at V and 6 bases at J; junction bases unmatched: 5. Germline loops: CDR1 ENHRY, CDR2 SYGVKD. The CDR3 contains 15 residues. CDR3: CAISPGTGGDEKLFF. The CDR3 DNA is TGTGCCATCAGTCCCGGGACAGGGGGGGATGAAAAACTGTTTTTT.